The 19 T cell receptor beta chains listed next were all sequenced from one sample in a study of tumor-infiltrating lymphocytes in primary liver carcinoma. Reverse transcription of 450 to 500 ng total RNA with a constant-region primer produced TCR beta cDNA. Sequencing libraries for TCR beta derived from three nested multiplex PCR rounds that used slightly modified ARM-PCR. A C-beta reverse primer and TRBV1-TRBV30 forward primers served in each of the first two PCR rounds, at approximately 10 cycles apiece. TCRdb called the multiplex PCR reads again in MiXCR, with one record for every CDR3 protein. The sample includes fewer than 80,000 distinct CDR3 sequences, about three quarters of them seen just once. RNA and DNA were co-extracted from around 20-30 mg of unsorted bulk tissue. The sample taken for sequencing was tumor-adjacent normal liver tissue. The receptors were gathered from a man aged 35 to 55 with primary liver carcinoma and hepatitis B virus infection.

This chain uses TRBV5-1 with TRBJ2-1; 8 bases agree with TRBD2. J was trimmed by 9 bases and V by 6 bases; bases with no gene match: 17. CDR1 and CDR2 from the germline V gene are SGHRS and YFSETQ. This CDR3 comprises 16 residues. CDR3 sequence (DNA): TGCGCCAGCACCCACGGGCTAGCGGGCATCCACATTGAGCAGTTCTTC. Protein: CASTHGLAGIHIEQFF.

In its sample, this clonotype was seen many times. The chain carries TRBV5-4 and TRBJ2-2, with D maybe TRBD2 (6 bases). Trimming shortened V by 2 bases and J by 3 bases, and 11 bases separated the two germline ends. The length of the CDR3 is 15 residues. Germline CDR1 SGHNT, CDR2 YYREEE (reference sequence). The CDR3 DNA is TGTGCCAGCAGCTTACGCGGGACGGACACCGGGGAGCTGTTTTTT. Translating it yields CASSLRGTDTGELFF.

The chain employs TRBV5-4 and TRBJ1-1; D not resolved. The CDR3 is 14 amino acids. Between the trimmed V and J ends, which lost 5 bases and 2 bases, there was a span of 13 bases. Per the germline V gene, CDR1 is SGHNT and CDR2 is YYREEE (reference sequence). The CDR3 spells CASSYTTINTEAFF. In nucleotides, the CDR3 is TGTGCCAGCAGTTATACGACAATAAACACTGAAGCTTTCTTT. Variable domain in full (rest from reference TRBV5-4 and TRBJ1-1): ETGVTQSPTHLIKTRGQQVTLRCSSQSGHNTVSWYQQALGQGPQFIFQYYREEENGRGNFPPRFSGLQFPNYSSELNVNALELDDSALYLCASSYTTINTEAFFGQGTRLTVV.

For this clonotype: Compared with germline, one end of the junction differs, possibly owing to a read error. The chain couples TRBV6-5 to TRBJ2-3, with D tentatively TRBD2 (5 bases). Germline values: CDR1 MNHEY, CDR2 SVGAGI. This CDR3 spans 15 amino acids. CDR3 protein: CASSYFPSSTDAQYF. The CDR3 DNA is TGTGCCAGCAGTTACTTCCCATCTAGCACAGATGCGCAATATTTT.

The chain uses TRBV7-2 and TRBJ2-7, with TRBD2 matching 8 bases. Germline CDR1 reads SGHTA; CDR2 reads FQGNSA. The CDR3 runs 15 residues. V lost 4 bases and J lost 2; bases outside the gene matches: 7. This chain's CDR3 is CASSSSGWNTYEQYF. The CDR3 nucleotides read TGTGCCAGCAGCTCTAGCGGGTGGAACACCTACGAGCAGTACTTC.

In the case of this clonotype: The junction departs from germline at one end; a sequencing error may be responsible. The V call is TRBV4-2, the J call TRBJ2-2, with a weak D call TRBD1 (6 bases). The CDR3 has 14 amino acids. In germline, CDR1 is LGHNA, CDR2 YNFKEQ. CDR3 in amino acids: CASSTGSYTGKLFF. The CDR3 nucleotides are TGTGCCAGCAGTACAGGGAGTTACACCGGGAAGCTGTTTTTT.

About this clonotype: A read error may be the cause here, since a much bigger clone is one base away. In DNA, the CDR3 is TGTGCCATCAGTGAGGTTAGCAAGGACAATGAGCAGTTCTTC. This codes for CAISEVSKDNEQFF. The chain has TRBV10-3 and TRBJ2-1; D is ambiguous. The length of the CDR3 is 14 residues. Germline loops: CDR1 ENHRY, CDR2 SYGVKD. Trimming stripped 2 bases from V and 5 bases from J, with 10 bases between.

This clonotype was counted once. The junction and the germline gene differ at one end; a read error may be behind it. The chain combines TRBV5-5 with TRBJ2-5; a possible D gene is TRBD2 (6 bases). The CDR3 is 14 residues long. The germline V gene encodes CDR1 SGHKS and CDR2 YYEKEE (reference sequence). The CDR3 protein is CVSSSGTPRETQYF. The CDR3 DNA reads as TGTGTCAGCAGCTCCGGGACTCCGCGAGAGACCCAGTACTTC.

V is TRBV6-5 and J is TRBJ2-2; D is unclear. The CDR3 extends over 16 amino acids. Germline V gene lookup returns CDR1 MNHEY and CDR2 SVGAGI. Trimming shortened V by 9 bases and J by 2 bases, and 19 bases separated the two germline ends. The CDR3 reads CASSYIPNHNTGELFF. The CDR3 bases are TGTGCCAGTAGCTATATACCGAACCATAACACCGGGGAGCTGTTTTTT.

Notes on this clonotype: The junction and the germline gene differ at one end; a read error may be behind it. This chain joins TRBV6-2 or TRBV6-3 and TRBJ1-5; D perhaps matches TRBD1 (6 bases). The CDR3 consists of 14 residues. The germline V gene has CDR1 MNHEY and CDR2 SVGEGT. DNA for the CDR3: TGTACCAGCAAACGTCGGACAGATAATCAGCCCCAGCATTTT. Protein sequence: CTSKRRTDNQPQHF.

The chain carries TRBV29-1 and TRBJ2-3; a weak D match, TRBD2 (6 bases). Germline assignment: CDR1 SQVTM and CDR2 ANQGSEA. The CDR3 consists of 15 residues. The DNA of the CDR3 is TGCAGTGTTTCCGGGGTTAGCGGATTCACAGATACGCAGTATTTT. Translating gives CSVSGVSGFTDTQYF.

A note on this clonotype: This sequence may be a read error, since a much larger clone differs from it by one base. The CDR3 bases are TGTGCCAGCAGACTCCCACAGGGTGTTGACAATGAGCAGTTCTTC. Its translation: CASRLPQGVDNEQFF. V is TRBV11-2 and J is TRBJ2-1; a weak D match, TRBD1 (6 bases). The germline V gene has CDR1 SGHAT and CDR2 FQNNGV. The V end was cut by 6 bases, the J end by 5 bases, with 17 bases between. The CDR3 has 15 residues.

With respect to this clonotype: The CDR3 does not end in the conserved phenylalanine or tryptophan, so this is likely a read error. This chain joins TRBV4-1 and TRBJ1-6; the match to TRBD1 covers 7 bases. CDR3 length: 18 residues. From germline, CDR1 is MGHRA and CDR2 YSYEKL. This CDR3 is CASSQDGQASSYNSLLHL. In DNA, the CDR3 is TGCGCCAGCAGCCAAGACGGACAGGCCAGCTCCTATAATTCACTCCTCCACCTT.

The sample holds a few counts of this clonotype. A much larger clone lies a single base off, so this may be a read error. V is TRBV11-1 and J is TRBJ2-7, with D perhaps matching TRBD1 or TRBD2 (5 bases each). Germline V gene sequence: CDR1 SGHAT, CDR2 FQDESV (reference sequence). This CDR3 has 15 amino acids. CDR3 nucleotide sequence: TGTGCCAGCAGCTCATCCCGGGACCCCTCATACGGGCAGTACTTC. Its protein is CASSSSRDPSYGQYF. The full variable domain, rest sourced from reference TRBV11-1 and TRBJ2-7, is EAEVAQSPRYKITEKSQAVAFWCDPISGHATLYWYRQILGQGPELLVQFQDESVVDDSQLPKDRFSAERLKGVDSTLKIQPAELGDSAMYLCASSSSRDPSYGQYFGPGTRLTVT.

Comment on this clonotype: Sequence at one end of the junction differs from germline and may be a read error. The chain employs TRBV7-9 and TRBJ2-1; 12 bases agree with TRBD2. The germline V gene encodes CDR1 SEHNR and CDR2 FQNEAQ (reference sequence). This CDR3 is 16 amino acids long. The CDR3 DNA reads as TGTACCAGCAGTTCCCTAGCGGGGGGGCCCTACAATGAGCAATTCTTC. The encoded protein is CTSSSLAGGPYNEQFF.

Worth noting for this clonotype: Germline and junction disagree at one end, which may indicate a read error. V is TRBV4-2 and J is TRBJ1-1; 9 positions agree with TRBD1. CDR3 length equals 14 residues. Germline V gives CDR1 LGHNA, CDR2 YNFKEQ. The CDR3 loop is CASSPSGTGSEVFF. CDR3 coding DNA: TGTGCCAGCAGCCCGTCCGGGACAGGGTCTGAAGTTTTCTTT.

Comments on this clonotype: Since a much larger clone is just one base distant, this may be a read error. The CDR3 DNA reads as TGTGCCAGCAGCTTAAATCATGCTTACGAGCAGTACTTC. Translating gives CASSLNHAYEQYF. V and J are TRBV7-9 and TRBJ2-7, with unresolved D. The CDR3 is 13 amino acids. Germline CDR1 is SEHNR and CDR2 is FQNEAQ (reference sequence). Trimming shortened V by 2 bases and J by 4 bases, and 9 bases separated the two germline ends. The full variable domain, with the rest looked up from reference TRBV7-9 and TRBJ2-7, is DTGVSQNPRHKITKRGQNVTFRCDPISEHNRLYWYRQTLGQGPEFLTYFQNEAQLEKSRLLSDRFSAERPKGSFSTLEIQRTEQGDSAMYLCASSLNHAYEQYFGPGTRLTVT.

Concerning this clonotype itself: Sequence at one end of the junction differs from germline and may be a read error. The V and J genes are TRBV29-1 and TRBJ2-1; D is undetermined. The length of the CDR3 is 16 residues. Germline CDR1 and CDR2: SQVTM and ANQGSEA. The CDR3 protein is CSIATLRPWSRQEQCF. The CDR3 DNA sequence: TGCAGCATCGCTACGCTTCGGCCCTGGTCCCGTCAAGAGCAATGCTTC.

A word on this clonotype: A read error may account for a junction end that differs from germline. V and J are TRBV5-5 and TRBJ1-4; tentative D call: TRBD1 (5 bases). CDR1 is SGHKS and CDR2 is YYEKEE in the germline V gene (reference sequence). CDR3 length equals 15 residues. This chain's CDR3 is CASSSTVGGYEKLFF. The CDR3 bases are TGTGCTAGCAGCTCGACAGTGGGCGGTTATGAAAAACTGTTTTTT.